The 23 T cell receptor beta chains presented below share a single source sample, sequenced in a study of T cells in localized non-small cell lung cancer (dated by TCRdb to the early 2020s). Libraries were constructed by the immunoSEQ multiplex PCR assay. As stored in TCRdb, this immuneACCESS dataset retains in-frame rearrangements with V and J assigned. A fraction of the clones does not appear; measured against another copy, unresolved V genes explain less than half of the discrepancy, and the remainder lacks a known reason. In all, the sample holds 32,000 or so clones, and roughly 88% of those were seen once. Around 4.5% of the sample belongs to the ten largest clones. The sample in question was peripheral blood, obtained before any cancer treatment. The receptors stem from a man aged 40-75 years with stage I lung adenocarcinoma.

The gene calls are TRBV9 and TRBJ1-3; 8 bases are shared with TRBD1. Trimming took 4 bases from V and 2 from J; bases not matched to a gene: 11. CDR1 and CDR2 (germline): SGDLS, YYNGEE. The CDR3 runs 17 residues. The CDR3 nucleotides are TGTGCCAGCAGCCTCGAGGTACAGGGGGTTACTGGAAACACCATATATTTT. Its protein product is CASSLEVQGVTGNTIYF.

Notes on this clone: This sample includes further DNA sequences coding for the same CDR3. The chain joins TRBV11-2 to TRBJ1-1; D not resolved. The CDR3 loop spans 13 amino acids. Germline V gene sequence: CDR1 SGHAT, CDR2 FQNNGV. The V gene lost 1 base and the J gene lost 4 bases, with 7 bases spanning the gap. The CDR3, as DNA: TGTGCCAGCAGCTTAGGGGTGAGCACTGAAGCTTTCTTT. This translates into CASSLGVSTEAFF. Supplemented by reference TRBV11-2 and TRBJ1-1, the full variable domain reads EAGVAQSPRYKIIEKRQSVAFWCNPISGHATLYWYQQILGQGPKLLIQFQNNGVVDDSQLPKDRFSAERLKGVDSTLKIQPAKLEDSAVYLCASSLGVSTEAFFGQGTRLTVV.

V is TRBV15 and J is TRBJ1-1; D gene uncertain. The germline CDR1 and CDR2 sequences are LNHNV and YYDKDF (reference sequence). Deletions cut 7 bases from V and 6 bases from J, with 12 bases between. There are 12 residues in the CDR3. This CDR3 is CATTRGGAEAFF. The CDR3, as DNA: TGTGCCACCACCCGAGGTGGGGCTGAAGCTTTCTTT.

V usage is TRBV25-1 and J usage is TRBJ1-2, with D maybe TRBD1 (6 bases). Germline V CDR1 and CDR2: MGHDK, SYGVNS. V was cut by 4 bases and J by 4 bases, with 10 bases left in between. The CDR3 has 13 residues. The CDR3 sequence: CASSASGVYGYTF. CDR3 DNA: TGTGCCAGCAGTGCGTCAGGGGTCTATGGCTACACCTTC.

The rearrangement links TRBV19 to TRBJ1-1, with D maybe TRBD1 (5 bases). Germline assignment: CDR1 LNHDA and CDR2 SQIVND (reference sequence). The V and J ends lost 10 bases and 3 bases respectively, with 15 bases between them. The CDR3 spans 13 residues. The CDR3 sequence is CATRQGRHTEAFF. CDR3 DNA sequence: TGTGCCACCAGGCAGGGCCGACACACTGAAGCTTTCTTT. Supplemented by reference TRBV19 and TRBJ1-1, the full variable domain reads DGGITQSPKYLFRKEGQNVTLSCEQNLNHDAMYWYRQDPGQGLRLIYYSQIVNDFQKGDIAEGYSVSREKKESFPLTVTSAQKNPTAFYLCATRQGRHTEAFFGQGTRLTVV.

V is TRBV5-1 and J is TRBJ1-3; 7 bases match TRBD1. CDR1 and CDR2 from the germline V gene are SGHRS and YFSETQ. The trim removed 1 base at V and 2 bases at J, leaving 0 bases unmatched. There are 14 residues in the CDR3. CDR3 amino acids: CASSLTGAGNTIYF. The CDR3 coding sequence is TGCGCCAGCAGCTTGACAGGGGCTGGAAACACCATATATTTT.

V gene TRBV29-1 combines with J gene TRBJ2-5; 9 nucleotides match TRBD1. V dropped 4 bases and J dropped 11; count of bases not matched to a gene: 5. The length of the CDR3 is 11 residues. Germline V gene sequence: CDR1 SQVTM, CDR2 ANQGSEA. The CDR3 here is CSVGDRAEQYF. As DNA, the CDR3 is TGCAGCGTTGGGGACAGGGCGGAACAGTACTTC.

This clone was detected only once. The chain links TRBV19 to TRBJ1-5, with D unresolved. CDR1 LNHDA and CDR2 SQIVND come from the germline V gene (reference sequence). The CDR3 is 15 amino acids. The V end was cut by 5 bases, the J end by 4 bases, with 15 bases between. The CDR3 sequence is CASSALITLNQPQHF. CDR3 nucleotides: TGTGCCAGTAGTGCCCTGATAACCTTGAATCAGCCCCAGCATTTT.

V gene TRBV30 combines with J gene TRBJ1-2, with 7 bases fitting TRBD1. Unmatched junction bases numbered 3, after V lost 1 base and J lost 4 bases. The CDR3 has 13 amino acids. Germline values: CDR1 GTSNPN, CDR2 SVGIG (reference sequence). As DNA, the CDR3 is TGTGCCTGGAGTGGACAGGGAATCTATGGCTACACCTTC. It is translated as CAWSGQGIYGYTF.

This clone has just one count. The V gene is TRBV27, the J gene TRBJ1-1; possibly TRBD1 for D (5 bases). Trimming took off 0 bases at V and 3 bases at J, with 5 bases between the two ends. There are 13 residues in the CDR3. The germline CDR1 and CDR2 sequences are MNHEY and SMNVEV (reference sequence). The CDR3 reads CASSLSGDTEAFF. The CDR3 DNA is TGTGCCAGCAGTTTATCAGGGGACACTGAAGCTTTCTTT.

The rearrangement joins TRBV5-8 to TRBJ2-3, with D hard to call. The CDR3 is 13 amino acids. Trimming shortened V by 1 base and J by 4 bases, and 7 bases separated the two germline ends. Germline V CDR1 and CDR2: SGHTS, YDEGEE. DNA of the CDR3: TGTGCCAGCAGCTTGATAGCCGCAGATACGCAGTATTTT. Protein sequence: CASSLIAADTQYF.

The chain is built from TRBV15 and TRBJ1-2; 10 nucleotides line up with TRBD1. Germline V gene lookup returns CDR1 LNHNV and CDR2 YYDKDF (reference sequence). CDR3 size: 15 residues. Germline trimming cut 2 bases from V and 3 bases from J; bases unmatched to any gene: 3. The CDR3 bases are TGTGCCACCAGCAGATGGACAGGGGGTGACTATGGCTACACCTTC. This codes for CATSRWTGGDYGYTF.

The V and J genes are TRBV7-9 and TRBJ1-2; D might be TRBD1 (5 bases). The V gene lost 5 bases and the J gene lost 4 bases, with 11 bases spanning the gap. Looked up from germline, CDR1 is SEHNR and CDR2 is FQNEAQ (reference sequence). CDR3 length: 13 residues. DNA of the CDR3: TGTGCCAGCAGCCGAGACAGAAGCTATGGCTACACCTTC. Translated: CASSRDRSYGYTF.

J is TRBJ1-1 and V is TRBV5-1; 7 bases match TRBD1. This CDR3 spans 16 amino acids. The germline CDR1 and CDR2 sequences are SGHRS and YFSETQ. With 2 bases clipped from V and 2 bases from J, the junction kept 9 bases outside the gene matches. The CDR3 region is CASSFSTGVRNTEAFF. DNA for the CDR3: TGCGCCAGCAGCTTCTCAACAGGGGTTCGAAACACTGAAGCTTTCTTT.

In DNA, the CDR3 is TGTGCCAGCTCACCACAGGGGCGCCTGGGGGAATCTAACTATGGCTACACCTTC. This encodes CASSPQGRLGESNYGYTF. The chain couples TRBV18 to TRBJ1-2, with D possibly matching TRBD1 (5 bases). Trimming left V 1 base short and J 0 bases short, with 18 bases between. Germline V gene lookup returns CDR1 KGHSH and CDR2 LQKENI. The CDR3 sequence is 18 residues long.

The chain joins TRBV5-4 to TRBJ2-1, with D perhaps matching TRBD1 or TRBD2 (5 bases each). Trimming left V 1 base short and J 6 bases short, with 11 bases between. The CDR3 has 14 amino acids. Germline loops: CDR1 SGHNT, CDR2 YYREEE (reference sequence). The CDR3 region is CASSLNRDVNEQFF. CDR3 bases: TGTGCCAGCAGCTTGAATCGGGACGTCAATGAGCAGTTCTTC.

V is TRBV15 and J is TRBJ1-5; no clear D. V was trimmed by 0 bases and J by 2 bases, leaving 14 bases between them. The V gene's germline CDR1 is LNHNV and CDR2 YYDKDF (reference sequence). The CDR3 is 17 amino acids. CDR3 amino acids: CATSRDWRGNGNQPQHF. CDR3 nucleotides: TGTGCCACCAGCAGAGATTGGCGGGGAAACGGCAATCAGCCCCAGCATTTT.

The gene calls are TRBV10-2 and TRBJ1-2; D uncertain. CDR3 length equals 13 residues. V was clipped by 4 bases and J by 8 bases, with 14 bases between them. Germline V gene lookup returns CDR1 WSHSY and CDR2 SAAADI. CDR3 bases: TGCGCCAGCAGTGCGTACCGGGTCGCCGGCTACACCTTC. Amino acid sequence: CASSAYRVAGYTF.

V is TRBV7-6 and J is TRBJ1-1, with 10 bases fitting TRBD1. J lost 5 bases, V lost 5 bases, and 8 bases had no gene match. Germline assignment: CDR1 SGHVS and CDR2 FNYEAQ. The CDR3 is 15 residues long. This CDR3 is CASSGSGQGGTEAFF. CDR3 bases: TGTGCCAGCAGCGGGAGCGGACAGGGGGGAACTGAAGCTTTCTTT.

The genes are TRBV30 and TRBJ1-4; TRBD1 is a possible D gene (5 bases). Germline CDR1 GTSNPN, CDR2 SVGIG (reference sequence). This CDR3 is built from 15 residues. V lost 1 base to trimming and J lost 5 bases, with 14 bases between them. The CDR3 region has the DNA TGTGCCTGGAGTGAGTTCTGGGAGGGGAATGAAAAACTGTTTTTT. It codes for CAWSEFWEGNEKLFF.

The gene calls are TRBV6-6 and TRBJ2-7, with D unresolved. The CDR3 consists of 11 residues. V lost 6 bases and J lost 3, with 6 bases in between. The V gene's germline CDR1 is MNHNY and CDR2 SVGAGI (reference sequence). For the CDR3, the DNA is TGTGCCAGCAGCCTAAACTACGAGCAGTACTTC. It encodes CASSLNYEQYF.

The V gene is TRBV5-1, the J gene TRBJ1-2; D is uncertain. CDR1 and CDR2 from the germline V gene are SGHRS and YFSETQ. Deletions cut 0 bases from V and 5 bases from J, with 8 bases between. This CDR3 is 13 amino acids long. DNA of the CDR3: TGCGCCAGCAGCTTGGGGAACAGTTATGGCTACACCTTC. This gives the protein CASSLGNSYGYTF.

The CDR3 protein is CASSKDNRREYEQYF. CDR3 coding DNA: TGTGCCAGTAGTAAAGATAACAGGCGAGAGTACGAGCAGTACTTC. V is TRBV19 and J is TRBJ2-7; perhaps TRBD1 as D (5 bases). The germline V and J ends were trimmed by 4 bases and 4 bases, with 17 bases remaining between them. There are 15 residues in the CDR3. Germline-derived CDR1 and CDR2 are LNHDA and SQIVND (reference sequence).